This T cell receptor beta chain originates from a study of identical twins (dated by TCRdb to between 2015 and 2016). With regard to the full study: TCR alpha and beta repertoires from monozygotic twins, unrelated adults of various ages and cord blood were deep-sequenced to test whether fetal clonotypes persist. Replicate twin experiments were performed at different times using different library preparation protocols to rule out contamination. The study at large found these results: Abundant cord blood beta clonotypes had fewer insertions, young adult naive repertoires showed a similar but weaker trend, and memory repertoires showed no such trend. A weaker excess of twin sharing was found in beta out-of-frame sequences because the signal-to-noise ratio was lowered by fewer shared sequences. Because the same donors could not be followed over many years, conclusions were based on cross-sectional statistical analysis. In monozygotic twins, recombination models systematically underestimated out-of-frame TCR alpha sharing, but the models matched the sharing seen between unrelated individuals. Compared with coincidental sharing between unrelated individuals, out-of-frame TCR alpha sequences shared between twins had an excess of sequences with low generation probability. Invariant T cells such as MAIT and iNKT could partly confound zero-insertion analyses, although diverse VJ usage argued against such confounding for most clonotypes.

Library creation used 5' RACE. Sequencing used an Illumina HiSeq 2000. A universal primer binding site was introduced by template switching, and a unique molecular identifier was present in the final cDNA, enabling accurate counting of TCR cDNA molecules. Specific primers in the conserved constant-segment region were used to synthesize first-strand cDNA for TCR alpha and beta chains. Each cDNA library was double barcoded, with a SMART-Mk sample barcode plus Illumina barcodes, to control for contamination. TruSeq adapter sequences along with Illumina sample barcodes were introduced in two successive PCR steps. The Illumina HiSeq platform was used with custom primers to sequence TCR alpha and beta cDNA libraries. The authors processed their data as follows. Raw reads were processed with MiGEC to extract unique molecular identifiers, and MiXCR was used to determine CDR3 positions. For each individual, recombination models were inferred using an EM algorithm with the repgenHMM and IGoR tools. The analysis of shared clonotypes was done with the tcR package in R, with sharing normalized by the product of cloneset sizes. To study raw recombination free of thymic and clonal selection effects, out-of-frame nonproductive sequences were analyzed. TCRdb reanalyzed the raw reads on its own, using fastp at Q25 for trimming and MiXCR for clone calling, and kept in-frame beta chains. CDR3 protein sequences are deduplicated, and each keeps its most common genes and DNA. The V and J calls reflect TCRdb's pipeline rather than the authors' work. This sample comprises around 490,000 distinct CDR3 sequences, around 24% of them detected only once. The top ten clones comprise approximately 0.49% of the sample.

To note about this clonotype: There is no known antigen for this receptor. No qualities accompany the bases; no much larger clone lies one base away.

Every donor was a healthy Caucasian. The twin cohort consisted of three pairs of female monozygotic twins, all aged roughly 18 to 30 years. Positive isolation kits from Invitrogen were used to isolate CD4+ and CD8+ T cell populations. The CDR3 sequence holds 13 residues, the cysteine and phenylalanine included. Only CDR3 DNA is held: 39 bases, read in frame from base 1. V is cut by 4 bases and J by 5 bases, and the space between the germline ends is 10 bases. The sample was also linked to a second study, of yellow fever vaccine responses in identical twins. The second study's paper adds: The T cell response to vaccination in identical twins was reported by the authors to appear partly convergent and partly personalized. In identical twins, the study followed T cell clones that responded to the vaccine with precision.

The sequence derives from a woman younger than 30 in good health. This chain joins TRBV12-3 or TRBV12-4 to TRBJ2-3; the D gene identity is not certain. The material sequenced was CD4+ T cells sorted from blood. The encoded CDR3 is CASSSSQLDTQYF. The sequenced DNA: TGTGCCAGCAGTTCGTCGCAGTTAGATACGCAGTATTTT.